The rows below give T cell receptor beta chains drawn from one sample of a study of CD8+ T cells in alopecia areata. The assay was immunoSEQ multiplex PCR, and TCRdb's table has in-frame clones only and misses some. Altogether approximately 120,000 clones are present, roughly 50% being singletons, with the ten largest covering 10%. Sequencing used NKG2D-low CD8+ T cells sorted from blood. The receptors stem from a human donor with alopecia areata. The CDR3 runs from the conserved cysteine through the conserved F or W. D genes are given only for firm matches. Clone size is stated in some rows and not others, as once, few, many or a class when expanded.

CDR3aa,CDR3nt,d_gene,j_gene,abundance,v_gene
CASARRGPSSYEQYF,TGTGCCAGCGCGCGGAGGGGGCCAAGCTCCTACGAGCAGTACTTC,-,TRBJ2-7,-,TRBV27
CASSLSRNQPQHF,TGTGCCAGCAGCCTATCGAGAAATCAGCCCCAGCATTTT,-,TRBJ1-5,-,TRBV27
CASSPRGSYNSPLHF,TGTGCCAGCAGTCCCAGGGGATCATATAATTCACCCCTCCACTTT,-,TRBJ1-6,once,TRBV27
CSVEREPQYNEQFF,TGCAGCGTTGAGCGGGAGCCCCAATACAATGAGCAGTTCTTC,TRBD2,TRBJ2-1,-,TRBV29-1
CASSQGQRVYGYTF,TGCGCCAGCAGCCAGGGACAGCGAGTCTATGGCTACACCTTC,TRBD1,TRBJ1-2,few,TRBV4-3
CASSFGGPGDNEQFF,TGTGCCAGCAGTTTTGGGGGGCCAGGGGACAATGAGCAGTTCTTC,-,TRBJ2-1,-,TRBV27
CSVEGVIGFHEQYF,TGCAGCGTTGAAGGTGTCATCGGGTTCCACGAGCAGTACTTC,-,TRBJ2-7,-,TRBV29-1
CAWERTGAYEQYF,TGTGCCTGGGAGAGGACGGGCGCCTACGAGCAGTACTTC,-,TRBJ2-7,few,TRBV30
CSVESTGTSTDTQYF,TGCAGCGTTGAATCCACCGGGACAAGCACAGATACGCAGTATTTT,-,TRBJ2-3,-,TRBV29-1
CASSFPQETQYF,TGTGCCAGCAGCTTCCCCCAAGAGACCCAGTACTTC,-,TRBJ2-5,few,TRBV13
CACDLRETQYF,TGTGCTTGCGACTTACGGGAGACCCAGTACTTC,-,TRBJ2-5,once,TRBV30
CAWSTTGTGAEAFF,TGTGCCTGGAGTACCACTGGGACAGGGGCTGAAGCTTTCTTT,TRBD1,TRBJ1-1,-,TRBV30
CSVELGAHDEQFF,TGCAGCGTTGAGTTGGGGGCGCACGATGAGCAGTTCTTC,-,TRBJ2-1,-,TRBV29-1
CSPSQGSAETQYF,TGCAGCCCTTCACAGGGGTCGGCAGAGACCCAGTACTTC,TRBD1,TRBJ2-5,-,TRBV29-1
CAWYTGSNEQFF,TGTGCCTGGTATACAGGGTCCAATGAGCAGTTCTTC,-,TRBJ2-1,few,TRBV30
CASSLGGLANTEAFF,TGTGCCAGCAGCTTAGGGGGCTTGGCGAACACTGAAGCTTTCTTT,-,TRBJ1-1,-,TRBV11-3
CASSPYPTGDDSNQPQHF,TGCGCCAGCAGCCCCTATCCGACAGGAGACGATAGCAATCAGCCCCAGCATTTT,-,TRBJ1-5,-,TRBV4-1
CASSYRGGNYEQYF,TGTGCCAGCAGTTACAGAGGGGGGAACTACGAGCAGTACTTC,-,TRBJ2-7,-,TRBV6-6
CARDNFTEAFF,TGTGCCAGAGACAACTTCACTGAAGCTTTCTTT,-,TRBJ1-1,few,TRBV7-9
CASSGAGETDTQYF,TGTGCCAGCAGCGGAGCGGGGGAAACAGATACGCAGTATTTT,TRBD2,TRBJ2-3,-,TRBV4-2
CASSSETVFRSLHF,TGTGCCAGCAGTTCCGAGACAGTCTTTAGGTCCCTCCACTTT,-,TRBJ1-6,-,TRBV27
CACDGFTDTQYF,TGTGCCTGTGACGGATTCACAGATACGCAGTATTTT,-,TRBJ2-3,-,TRBV30
CASSQDPDGSSGANVLTF,TGCGCCAGCAGCCAAGATCCCGACGGCAGCTCTGGGGCCAACGTCCTGACTTTC,-,TRBJ2-6,few,TRBV4-3
CASNDRVNTEAFF,TGTGCCAGCAACGACAGGGTGAACACTGAAGCTTTCTTT,TRBD1,TRBJ1-1,-,TRBV28
CASSLGGPEETQYF,TGTGCCAGCAGTTTGGGGGGCCCAGAAGAGACCCAGTACTTC,-,TRBJ2-5,-,TRBV27
CALAPADSYEQYF,TGTGCCTTGGCGCCGGCCGACTCCTACGAGCAGTACTTC,-,TRBJ2-7,-,TRBV30
CASSLSGSPHEQFF,TGTGCCAGCAGTCTTAGCGGGAGCCCCCATGAGCAGTTCTTC,TRBD2,TRBJ2-1,few,TRBV14
CASSWRHGSYEQYF,TGTGCCAGCAGCTGGAGACACGGCAGCTACGAGCAGTACTTC,-,TRBJ2-7,once,TRBV7-2